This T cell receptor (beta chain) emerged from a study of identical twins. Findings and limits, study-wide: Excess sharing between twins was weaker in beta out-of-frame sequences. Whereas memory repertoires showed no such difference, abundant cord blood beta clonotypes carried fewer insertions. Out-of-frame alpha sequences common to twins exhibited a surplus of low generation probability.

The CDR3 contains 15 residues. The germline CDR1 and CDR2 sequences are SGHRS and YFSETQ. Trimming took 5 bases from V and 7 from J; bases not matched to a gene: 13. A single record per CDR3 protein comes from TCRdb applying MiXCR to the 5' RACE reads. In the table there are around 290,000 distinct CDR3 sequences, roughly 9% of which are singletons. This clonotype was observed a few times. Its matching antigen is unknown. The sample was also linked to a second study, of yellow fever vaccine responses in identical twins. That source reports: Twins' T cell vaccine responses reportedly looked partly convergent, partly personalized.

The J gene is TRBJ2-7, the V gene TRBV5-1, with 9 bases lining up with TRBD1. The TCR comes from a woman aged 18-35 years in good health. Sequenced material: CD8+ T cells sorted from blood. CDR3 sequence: CASRDTGTGTGEQYF. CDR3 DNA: TGCGCCAGCAGAGACACCGGGACAGGGACGGGGGAGCAGTACTTC.